A selection of T cell receptor beta chains follows, all from one sample in a study of CD4 T cell repertoires in COVID-19. Assay: immunoSEQ multiplex PCR; the TCRdb copy retains only in-frame clones and omits some. The sample yields fewer than 10,000 clones, around 80% seen once. The specimen comprised effector memory CD4+ T cells from blood, sampled before the COVID-19 pandemic. These TCRs come from a human donor who had COVID-19. The CDR3 runs from the conserved cysteine through the conserved F or W. The D gene is left open where the match is weak. Clone size, where shown, is once, few, many, or a class for clones that have expanded.

>-|TRBJ1-2|-|TRBV5-1
CASSLEGTGSNYGYTF
TGCGCCAGCAGCTTGGAGGGTACAGGGTCAAACTATGGCTACACCTTC
>TRBD1|TRBJ2-5|once|TRBV2
CASNPGDSPLEQYF
TGTGCCAGCAACCCCGGGGACAGCCCCTTGGAGCAGTACTTC
>-|TRBJ2-5|once|TRBV10-2
CASMAEQAGPQETQYF
TGCGCCAGCATGGCGGAACAAGCGGGCCCCCAAGAGACCCAGTACTTC
>-|TRBJ2-7|-|TRBV27
CASSLAAYEQYF
TGTGCCAGCAGTTTAGCGGCCTACGAGCAGTACTTC
>-|TRBJ2-7|-|TRBV6-6
CASSYTGVSIYEQYF
TGTGCCAGCAGTTATACGGGAGTATCTATTTACGAGCAGTACTTC
>-|TRBJ2-5|-|TRBV19
CASRTGGSQETQYF
TGTGCCAGTAGGACAGGAGGCTCCCAAGAGACCCAGTACTTC
>-|TRBJ1-2|-|TRBV7-9
CASRQYSGTYYGYTF
TGTGCCAGCAGACAGTACTCCGGGACTTATTATGGCTACACCTTC
>TRBD2|TRBJ2-1|once|TRBV18
CASSPKRGGINEQFF
TGTGCCAGCTCACCAAAGCGGGGGGGCATCAATGAGCAGTTCTTC
>-|TRBJ1-2|once|TRBV6-1
CAVGGNYGYTF
TGTGCGGTTGGCGGTAACTATGGCTACACCTTC
>-|TRBJ1-1|-|TRBV11-2
CASSLDRNTEAFF
TGTGCCAGCAGCTTAGACAGGAACACTGAAGCTTTCTTT
>-|TRBJ2-7|-|TRBV6-5
CASSTQGYEQYF
TGTGCCAGCAGTACTCAGGGCTACGAGCAGTACTTC
>TRBD2|TRBJ2-7|-|TRBV6-1
CASSEKRTSGSYEQYF
TGTGCCAGCAGTGAAAAGCGGACTAGCGGCTCCTACGAGCAGTACTTC
>TRBD2|TRBJ2-1|-|TRBV4-1
CASSQAPTSGVYNEQFF
TGCGCCAGCAGCCAAGCTCCAACTAGCGGGGTCTACAATGAGCAGTTCTTC
>TRBD2|TRBJ2-7|-|TRBV7-8
CASSLRAGSSYEQYF
TGTGCCAGCAGTTTACGAGCGGGGAGCTCCTACGAGCAGTACTTC
>-|TRBJ2-1|-|TRBV5-1
CASSLNDESDKQFF
TGCGCCAGCAGCTTGAACGACGAGTCGGACAAGCAGTTCTTC
>TRBD1|TRBJ2-5|-|TRBV19
CASTNDRARWPETQYF
TGTGCCAGTACCAACGACAGGGCTCGTTGGCCAGAGACCCAGTACTTC
>TRBD2|TRBJ2-1|-|TRBV19
CASSTVGGGYNEQFF
TGTGCCAGTAGTACCGTCGGGGGGGGGTACAATGAGCAGTTCTTC
>TRBD2|TRBJ2-7|-|TRBV6-6
CASSYWREGHEQYF
TGTGCCAGCAGTTACTGGCGGGAGGGCCACGAGCAGTACTTC
>-|TRBJ2-7|-|TRBV7-9
CASSLVYEQYF
TGTGCCAGCAGCTTAGTATACGAGCAGTACTTC
>TRBD2|TRBJ2-2|once|TRBV28
CASSSKRGERAGELFF
TGTGCCAGCAGTTCCAAGCGGGGGGAAAGAGCCGGGGAGCTGTTTTTT
>-|TRBJ1-1|few|TRBV10-3
CAISVPPGPPNTEAFF
TGTGCCATCAGTGTTCCACCAGGGCCACCGAACACTGAAGCTTTCTTT
>-|TRBJ2-3|-|TRBV19
CASLGGALGDTQYF
TGTGCCAGCCTCGGCGGGGCACTAGGAGATACGCAGTATTTT
>TRBD2|TRBJ2-1|-|TRBV7-2
CASSPGGLAVVRQFF
TGTGCCAGCAGCCCAGGAGGACTAGCGGTGGTGCGGCAGTTCTTC
>-|TRBJ1-6|-|TRBV7-9
CASSPGTLGSPLHF
TGTGCCAGCAGCCCCGGGACATTAGGATCACCCCTCCACTTT
>TRBD1|TRBJ2-7|once|TRBV28
CASSFPTIRTGNYEQYF
TGTGCCAGCAGTTTCCCAACCATTCGGACAGGGAACTACGAGCAGTACTTC
>-|TRBJ2-1|once|TRBV5-1
CASSFRIADPDNEQFF
TGCGCCAGCAGCTTCCGCATAGCGGACCCGGACAATGAGCAGTTCTTC
>-|TRBJ1-1|-|TRBV7-9
CASSLQRDTEAFF
TGTGCCAGCAGCTTGCAACGGGACACTGAAGCTTTCTTT
>TRBD2|TRBJ2-1|once|TRBV29-1
CSVGLAQDNEQFF
TGCAGCGTTGGACTAGCACAGGACAATGAGCAGTTCTTC
>-|TRBJ1-3|few|TRBV5-1
CASSSGQPLSGNTIYF
TGCGCCAGCAGCTCCGGACAGCCGCTCTCTGGAAACACCATATATTTT
>TRBD1|TRBJ2-7|-|TRBV14
CASSQTGGPSYEQYF
TGTGCCAGCAGCCAAACAGGGGGCCCCTCTTACGAGCAGTACTTC
>-|TRBJ2-2|-|TRBV5-1
CASSLGDGELFF
TGCGCCAGCAGCTTAGGAGACGGGGAGCTGTTTTTT
>-|TRBJ2-2|-|TRBV27
CASTFRGTGELFF
TGTGCCAGCACCTTCAGGGGTACCGGGGAGCTGTTTTTT
>-|TRBJ2-3|-|TRBV5-1
CASSSSTDTQYF
TGCGCCAGCAGCTCGAGCACAGATACGCAGTATTTT
>TRBD2|TRBJ2-5|-|TRBV6-6
CASSYNGGAGQTQYF
TGTGCCAGCAGTTATAACGGGGGGGCCGGTCAGACCCAGTACTTC
>-|TRBJ1-5|-|TRBV19
CASSIAFGREGQPQHF
TGTGCCAGTAGTATAGCGTTCGGCAGGGAGGGTCAGCCCCAGCATTTT
>TRBD2|TRBJ2-5|-|TRBV7-2
CASSGGLAGVSGETQYF
TGTGCCAGCAGCGGTGGACTAGCGGGAGTTTCTGGAGAGACCCAGTACTTC
>-|TRBJ2-5|-|TRBV5-1
CASSLNRDETQYF
TGCGCCAGCAGCCTTAACAGAGATGAGACCCAGTACTTC